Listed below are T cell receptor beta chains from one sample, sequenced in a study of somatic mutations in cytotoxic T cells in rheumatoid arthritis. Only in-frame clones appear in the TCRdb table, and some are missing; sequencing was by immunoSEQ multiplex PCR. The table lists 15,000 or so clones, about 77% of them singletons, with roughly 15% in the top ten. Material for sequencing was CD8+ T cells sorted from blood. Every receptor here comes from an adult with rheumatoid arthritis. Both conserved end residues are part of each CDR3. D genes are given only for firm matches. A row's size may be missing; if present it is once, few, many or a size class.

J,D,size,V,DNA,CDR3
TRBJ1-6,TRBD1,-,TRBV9,TGTGCCAGCAGCGAGACAGGGAGTGGTTCACCCCTCCACTTT,CASSETGSGSPLHF
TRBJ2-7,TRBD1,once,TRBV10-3,TGTGCCATCAGTCCCGGGACAGGGGCCTCCTACGAGCAGTACTTC,CAISPGTGASYEQYF
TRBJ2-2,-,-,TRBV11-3,TGTGCCAGCAGCTTAAACTCTGGGGAGCTGTTTTTT,CASSLNSGELFF
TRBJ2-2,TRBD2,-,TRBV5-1,TGCGCCAGCAGCTTTGGTAGCGGGGGAACCGGGGAGCTGTTTTTT,CASSFGSGGTGELFF
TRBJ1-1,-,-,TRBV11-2,TGTGCCAGCAGCTTATGGATTGCAGGGGCCCTGAACACTGAAGCTTTCTTT,CASSLWIAGALNTEAFF
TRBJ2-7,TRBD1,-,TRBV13,TGTGCCAGCAGCTCACGGTACAGGGGGGTCTACGAGCAGTACTTC,CASSSRYRGVYEQYF
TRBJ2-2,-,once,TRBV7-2,TGTGCCAGCAGCCCACCTTGGGGGGTATTAAACACCGGGGAGCTGTTTTTT,CASSPPWGVLNTGELFF
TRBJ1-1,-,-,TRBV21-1,TGTGCCAGCACCTGCAGGGCTAACACTGAAGCTTTCTTT,CASTCRANTEAFF
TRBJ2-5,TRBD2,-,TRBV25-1,TGTGCCAGCAGTGAAGTCGGGGGGGAGGAGACCCAGTACTTC,CASSEVGGEETQYF
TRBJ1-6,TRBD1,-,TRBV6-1,TGTGCCAGCAGTGAAGCGCTCCTTTTACAGGGGACAGGTTCACCCCTCCACTTT,CASSEALLLQGTGSPLHF
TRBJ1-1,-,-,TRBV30,TGTGCCTGGAAGATGAACACTGAAGCTTTCTTT,CAWKMNTEAFF
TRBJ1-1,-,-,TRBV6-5,TGTGCCAGCAGTTACTTCCCGGGAAGGGGGACTGAAGCTTTCTTT,CASSYFPGRGTEAFF
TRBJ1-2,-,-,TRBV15,TGTGCCACCAGCAATCGCTACTCAGGGGTCCATGGCTACACCTTC,CATSNRYSGVHGYTF
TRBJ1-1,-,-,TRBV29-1,TGCAGCGTTCTAAAGAACACTGAAGCTTTCTTT,CSVLKNTEAFF
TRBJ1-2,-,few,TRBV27,TGTGCCAGCAGTTTGGCTACAGGGAAAGGCTGGGGCTACACCTTC,CASSLATGKGWGYTF
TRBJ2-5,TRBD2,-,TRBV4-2,TGTGCCAGCAGCGAGGACTTCGCGGGGGGCCAAGAGACCCAGTACTTC,CASSEDFAGGQETQYF
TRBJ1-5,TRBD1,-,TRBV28,TGTGCCAGCAACCGGTTCGGGACAGGAACAGGCCCCCAGCATTTT,CASNRFGTGTGPQHF
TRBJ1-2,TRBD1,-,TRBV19,TGTGCCAGTAGTATGGGGACAGCTTTCGGCTACACCTTC,CASSMGTAFGYTF
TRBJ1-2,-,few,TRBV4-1,TGCGCCAGCAGCCAAGAGCTGTCGGGTATCGGCTACACCTTC,CASSQELSGIGYTF
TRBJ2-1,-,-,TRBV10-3,TGTGCCATCAGTGGGGAAACAATTGAGCAGTTCTTC,CAISGETIEQFF
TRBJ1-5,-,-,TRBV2,TGTGCCAGCAGGAACGAGTATAGCAATCAGCCCCAGCATTTT,CASRNEYSNQPQHF
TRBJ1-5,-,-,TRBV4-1,TGCGCCAGCAGCCAAGAGCCTCCCGATCAGCCCCAGCATTTT,CASSQEPPDQPQHF
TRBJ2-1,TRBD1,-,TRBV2,TGTGCCAGCAGTACCGGGACAGGGGTCCTCTACAATGAGCAGTTCTTC,CASSTGTGVLYNEQFF
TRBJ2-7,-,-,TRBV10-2,TGCGCCAGCAGTGAGTCAGGGCAGGGTTACGAGCAGTACTTC,CASSESGQGYEQYF
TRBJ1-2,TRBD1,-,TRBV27,TGTGCCAGCAGTGAAGCGACAGGGATCTATGGCTACACCTTC,CASSEATGIYGYTF
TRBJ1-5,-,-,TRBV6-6,TGTGCCAGCAGTTACTCGGTTTACGAAAATCAGCCCCAGCATTTT,CASSYSVYENQPQHF
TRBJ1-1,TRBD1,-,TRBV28,TGTGCCAGCACCACAGACAGGGTTGACCTCGGAGGCTGGGACACTGAAGCTTTCTTT,CASTTDRVDLGGWDTEAFF
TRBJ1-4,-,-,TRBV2,TGTGCCAGCAGTGGCCCTACGACAGTTTCAAATGAAAAACTGTTTTTT,CASSGPTTVSNEKLFF
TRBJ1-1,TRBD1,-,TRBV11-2,TGTGCCAGCAGCTTAGGCAGATCTGACGGACAGGGGGTGAACACTGAAGCTTTCTTT,CASSLGRSDGQGVNTEAFF
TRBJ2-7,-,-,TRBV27,TGTGCCAGCAGTCCCCTCTTGCGCAACTACGAGCAGTACTTC,CASSPLLRNYEQYF
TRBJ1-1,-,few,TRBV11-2,TGTGCCAGCAGCTTCACCCCAGGGTCAGACACTGAAGCTTTCTTT,CASSFTPGSDTEAFF
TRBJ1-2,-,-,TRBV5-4,TGTGCCAGCAGCATAAAGGGAGGGTTCGGCTACACCTTC,CASSIKGGFGYTF
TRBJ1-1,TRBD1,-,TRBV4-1,TGCGCCAGCAGCCAAGGAGGGACAGGGGGCCTGACCACTGAAGCTTTCTTT,CASSQGGTGGLTTEAFF
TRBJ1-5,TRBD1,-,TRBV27,TGTGCCAGCAGCTCCACAGGGGTCGGGTTAAATCAGCCCCAGCATTTT,CASSSTGVGLNQPQHF
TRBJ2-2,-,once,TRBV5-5,TGTGCCAGCAGCGGATCGGACACCGGGGAGCTGTTTTTT,CASSGSDTGELFF
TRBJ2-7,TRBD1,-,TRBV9,TGTGCCAGCAGCGTAGGGAGGGGACAGGGGGCGATAGGACCAGGGTACGAGCAGTACTTC,CASSVGRGQGAIGPGYEQYF
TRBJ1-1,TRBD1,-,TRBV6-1,TGTGCCAGCAGCGACGGACAGGGGCCCACTGAAGCTTTCTTT,CASSDGQGPTEAFF
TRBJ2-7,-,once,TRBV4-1,TGCGCCAGCAGCCAATCCAGGGACGACTTCTACGAGCAGTACTTC,CASSQSRDDFYEQYF
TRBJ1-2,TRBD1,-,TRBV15,TGTGCCACCAGCAGAGGGACAGGCTATTATGGCTACACCTTC,CATSRGTGYYGYTF
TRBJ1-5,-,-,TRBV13,TGTGCCAGCAGCTTCCCAGACTATCCTCTTCTGGATAAGAGAAATCAGCCCCAGCATTTT,CASSFPDYPLLDKRNQPQHF
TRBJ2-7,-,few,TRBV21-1,TGTGCCAGCAGCACCTTAACCGGGACAGGGGGCCACGAGCAGTACTTC,CASSTLTGTGGHEQYF
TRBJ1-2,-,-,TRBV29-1,TGCAGCGTTGGCGGAAGCGAGACAGGCGGTGGCTACACCTTC,CSVGGSETGGGYTF
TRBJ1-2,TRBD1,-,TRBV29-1,TGCAGCGTACCGACGGGAGGGGGCGAAGGCTACACCTTC,CSVPTGGGEGYTF
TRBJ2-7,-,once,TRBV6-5,TGTGCCAGCAGTTACATAGGGACGGGGACCTACGAGCAGTACTTC,CASSYIGTGTYEQYF
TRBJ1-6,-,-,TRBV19,TGTGCCAGTAGCGACCCGACGACAGCCGTGAATTCACCCCTCCACTTT,CASSDPTTAVNSPLHF
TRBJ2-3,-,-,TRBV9,TGTGCCAGCACTCCCGGCGGGGTAACAGATACGCAGTATTTT,CASTPGGVTDTQYF
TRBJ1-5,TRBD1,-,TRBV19,TGTGCCAGTAGCCTGACAGGGCAGAGCAATCAGCCCCAGCATTTT,CASSLTGQSNQPQHF
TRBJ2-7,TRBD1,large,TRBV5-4,TGTGCCAGCAGCCTCACAGGGGACTACGAGCAGTACTTC,CASSLTGDYEQYF
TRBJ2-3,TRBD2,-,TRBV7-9,TGTGCCAGCAGCTTAGGGACTAGCGGGGACATTTCCACAGATACGCAGTATTTT,CASSLGTSGDISTDTQYF
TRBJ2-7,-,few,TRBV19,TGTGCCAGTAGTATCGGAAACGGCGGGCAGTACTTC,CASSIGNGGQYF